Each of the 23 T cell receptor beta chains below was sequenced from the same sample in a study of breast tumors, draining lymph nodes, adjacent tissues (dated by TCRdb to the mid-2010s). Lymph node samples came from the axillary draining lymph nodes of breast cancer patients. The library was made by multiplex PCR. Data came from an Illumina HiSeq 2000. TCRdb ran its own pipeline on the public reads, namely fastp trimming at Q25 and MiXCR clone calling, and kept in-frame beta chains. Identical CDR3 proteins give one entry, which carries the most common genes and DNA. The table for this sample lists 170,000 or so distinct CDR3 sequences; 30% to 35% of them were counted only once. Jointly, the top ten make up around 4.5% of the sample. Sequencing was carried out using axillary lymph node tissue. The receptor source for this set is a female donor with breast cancer. Some clones in this sample may be carry-over from other donors' samples.

The chain couples TRBV25-1 to TRBJ1-4; unclear D gene. Germline V gene sequence: CDR1 MGHDK, CDR2 SYGVNS. This CDR3 has 15 amino acids. Trimming pared 8 bases from V and 5 bases from J, leaving 18 bases between. The CDR3 sequence: CASQEGAGFNEKLFF. The CDR3 DNA sequence: TGTGCCAGCCAAGAGGGTGCAGGCTTCAATGAAAAACTGTTTTTT.

This clonotype was detected many times. The chain links TRBV2 to TRBJ2-7, with 9 bases aligning to TRBD1. This CDR3 has 15 amino acids. Trimming cost V 4 bases and J 3 bases; bases outside gene matches: 7. Germline V CDR1 and CDR2: SNHLY, FYNNEI. CDR3 nucleotides: TGTGCCAGCAGTGGGGGGACAGGGAGAGACTACGAGCAGTACTTC. Its protein is CASSGGTGRDYEQYF.

A remark on this clonotype: At one end the junction does not follow the germline gene, possibly because of a read error. This chain's CDR3 is CASSPPHPASRTDTQYF. In DNA form, the CDR3 reads TGTGCTAGCAGCCCCCCCCATCCGGCATCCCGCACAGATACGCAGTATTTT. V and J are TRBV11-2 and TRBJ2-3; D is unresolved. The CDR3 has 17 amino acids. Germline V gene lookup returns CDR1 SGHAT and CDR2 FQNNGV.

Note on this clonotype: Just one base apart from a much larger clone, this may be a read error. CDR3 sequence (DNA): TGTGCCAGCGGCTTAGACCTTCTAGCGGCCGGCTCCTACAATGAGCAGTTCTTC. This codes for CASGLDLLAAGSYNEQFF. The rearrangement links TRBV11-2 to TRBJ2-1, with 7 bases fitting TRBD2. Germline CDR1 SGHAT, CDR2 FQNNGV. The length of the CDR3 is 18 residues.

The chain carries TRBV20-1 and TRBJ2-1; no firm D call. The length of the CDR3 is 12 residues. Trimming removed 6 bases from V and 1 base from J, with 7 bases in between. CDR1 and CDR2 (germline): DFQATT, SNEGSKA (reference sequence). For the CDR3, the DNA is TGCAGTGCCAGACGATCCTACAATGAGCAGTTCTTC. As protein: CSARRSYNEQFF.

About this clonotype itself: Just one base apart from a much larger clone, this may be a read error. The CDR3 carries no conserved terminal phenylalanine or tryptophan, so it likely arises from a read error. The chain employs TRBV5-5 and TRBJ1-2; D ambiguous. The CDR3 is 14 residues long. Germline loops: CDR1 SGHKS, CDR2 YYEKEE (reference sequence). V lost 4 bases, J lost 5 bases, and 15 bases lay in between. CDR3 bases: TGTGCCAGCAGCCTAACCGACGACTTATATGGCTACACCTCC. Its translation: CASSLTDDLYGYTS.

V is TRBV7-9 and J is TRBJ2-3; D remains ambiguous. Germline assignment: CDR1 SEHNR and CDR2 FQNEAQ (reference sequence). Trimming shortened V by 1 base and J by 11 bases, and 16 bases separated the two germline ends. The CDR3 runs to 14 residues. CDR3 amino acids: CASSLVGQSNEQYF. DNA for the CDR3: TGTGCCAGCAGCTTAGTCGGGCAGAGTAATGAGCAGTATTTT.

This clonotype was observed a handful of times. The junction shows a germline mismatch at one end, possibly a read error. The chain carries TRBV11-2 and TRBJ1-5; D ambiguous. CDR3 length: 14 residues. CDR1 SGHAT and CDR2 FQNNGV come from the germline V gene. In DNA, the CDR3 is TGTGCCAGCAGCTTAAGGAGAAGCACTCAGCCCCAGCATTTT. Protein product: CASSLRRSTQPQHF.

This clonotype was picked up a small number of times. This chain links TRBV27 with TRBJ2-2; 9 bases line up with TRBD1. Germline loops: CDR1 MNHEY, CDR2 SMNVEV (reference sequence). This CDR3 is built from 17 residues. V shed 7 bases and J 3 bases; nucleotides not matched to a gene: 12. The CDR3 loop reads CASTLGTGKWDTGELFF. DNA for the CDR3: TGTGCCAGCACCCTCGGGACAGGGAAGTGGGACACCGGGGAGCTGTTTTTT.

This clonotype was picked up many times. V usage is TRBV3-1 and J usage is TRBJ2-5, with 9 nucleotides matching TRBD2. V lost 4 bases and J lost 5; bases outside the gene matches: 5. This CDR3 contains 14 residues. From germline, CDR1 is LGHDT and CDR2 YNNKEL (reference sequence). This CDR3 reads CASSRGTSLETQYF. CDR3 DNA: TGTGCCAGCAGCCGAGGGACTAGCCTTGAGACCCAGTACTTC.

Remarks on this clonotype: One base away lies a much larger clone, so this may be a sequencing read error. The CDR3 reads CASSPRVGAIVEQYF. For the CDR3, the DNA is TGTGCCAGCAGCCCACGGGTCGGGGCAATCGTCGAGCAGTACTTC. The chain has TRBV11-3 and TRBJ2-7, with D perhaps matching TRBD1 or TRBD2 (5 bases each). The CDR3 totals 15 residues. V dropped 5 bases and J dropped 6 bases, with 20 bases sitting between them. Germline loops: CDR1 SGHNT, CDR2 YENEEA.

This clonotype was observed many times. The gene calls are TRBV14 and TRBJ2-2; D may be TRBD1 (6 bases). The germline V gene encodes CDR1 SGHDN and CDR2 FVKESK. V lost 4 bases to trimming and J lost 0 bases, with 12 bases between them. This CDR3 is built from 16 residues. CDR3 DNA: TGTGCCAGCAGCCGGAGGACAGCCGCGAACACCGGGGAGCTGTTTTTT. This encodes CASSRRTAANTGELFF.

The chain recombines TRBV12-3 or TRBV12-4 with TRBJ2-5; 10 bases are a match to TRBD2. The CDR3 totals 17 residues. Unmatched junction bases numbered 14, after V lost 8 bases and J lost 2 bases. CDR3 coding DNA: TGTGCCAGCGCATCCGGGACTCAGCGGGAGGGACAAGAGACCCAGTACTTC. Translated, it gives CASASGTQREGQETQYF.

The table lists this clonotype with a few counts. The chain joins TRBV11-2 to TRBJ2-4; 8 nucleotides match TRBD2. Germline trimming cut 5 bases from V and 3 bases from J; bases unmatched to any gene: 9. Germline CDR1 reads SGHAT; CDR2 reads FQNNGV. The CDR3 extends over 16 amino acids. The DNA of the CDR3 is TGTGCCAGCAGCCCCTCGCGGGGGGCGGGCAAAAACATTCAGTACTTC. As protein: CASSPSRGAGKNIQYF.

Comment on this clonotype: A much larger clone is a single base away; this may be a read error. The chain couples TRBV14 to TRBJ2-7; TRBD2 agrees at 9 bases. The germline V gene encodes CDR1 SGHDN and CDR2 FVKESK. The CDR3 has 17 amino acids. Unmatched junction bases numbered 14, after V lost 3 bases and J lost 5 bases. The CDR3, as DNA: TGTGCCAGCAGCCATGATCATCTCGCGGGAGGGCTGAACGAGCAGTACTTC. This codes for CASSHDHLAGGLNEQYF.

This clonotype was counted many times. The junction differs from germline at one of its ends, possibly a read error. The chain carries TRBV20-1 and TRBJ2-3, with a possible D match to TRBD2 (5 bases). The CDR3 is made up of 15 amino acids. CDR1 is DFQATT and CDR2 is SNEGSKA in the germline V gene (reference sequence). The CDR3 spells CGARDSAEPEGTQYF. CDR3 in DNA: TGCGGTGCTAGAGATTCGGCTGAGCCTGAGGGTACGCAGTATTTT.

The rearrangement uses TRBV10-3 and TRBJ1-5; 8 positions agree with TRBD1. This CDR3 contains 14 residues. The J segment lost 7 bases and the V segment lost 6 bases, leaving 8 bases of the junction unmatched. The germline V gene has CDR1 ENHRY and CDR2 SYGVKD. This CDR3 is CAISLDRENQPQHF. The DNA for the CDR3 is TGTGCCATCAGCCTGGACAGGGAGAACCAGCCCCAGCATTTT.

This clonotype has ten or more counts. This chain joins TRBV30 and TRBJ1-4; possibly TRBD1 for D (5 bases). Trimming removed 2 bases from V and 5 bases from J, with 6 bases in between. The CDR3 is 12 amino acids. CDR1 is GTSNPN, CDR2 SVGIG, per germline (reference sequence). CDR3 in DNA: TGTGCCTGGAGTAACAGGAATGAAAAACTGTTTTTT. It specifies CAWSNRNEKLFF.

This clonotype has ten or more counts. The rearrangement links TRBV20-1 to TRBJ2-7; D is perhaps TRBD1 or TRBD2 (5 bases each). Per the germline V gene, CDR1 is DFQATT and CDR2 is SNEGSKA (reference sequence). V was clipped by 5 bases and J by 4 bases, with 18 bases between them. This CDR3 is built from 14 residues. Here the CDR3 DNA reads TGCAGTGCTCTAGCCCAGGGATCGGAATACGAGCAGTACTTC. Translated: CSALAQGSEYEQYF.

This clonotype was seen only a few times. This may be a read error: a much more frequent sequence differs by one nucleotide. V gene TRBV9 combines with J gene TRBJ1-4; D is uncertain. From germline, CDR1 is SGDLS and CDR2 YYNGEE. The CDR3 is 15 amino acids. V was trimmed by 0 bases and J by 8 bases, leaving 14 bases between them. The DNA of the CDR3 is TGTGCCAGCAGCGTAGCAAGCATCCCTGGGGAAAAACTGTTTTTT. The encoded protein is CASSVASIPGEKLFF.

This clonotype was recorded at least ten times. This rearrangement joins TRBV4-1 to TRBJ2-2; 9 nucleotides line up with TRBD2. V lost 6 bases and J lost 2; bases outside the gene matches: 7. The CDR3 has 16 residues. The germline V gene encodes CDR1 MGHRA and CDR2 YSYEKL. Here the CDR3 DNA reads TGCGCCAGCAGTTATAGCGGGGGAGCCAACACCGGGGAGCTGTTTTTT. Translating it yields CASSYSGGANTGELFF.

This clonotype was detected many times. V gene TRBV19 combines with J gene TRBJ2-3; 7 nucleotides match TRBD1. Germline values: CDR1 LNHDA, CDR2 SQIVND (reference sequence). V dropped 4 bases and J dropped 0; count of bases not matched to a gene: 7. The CDR3 sequence is 16 residues long. In DNA, the CDR3 is TGTGCCAGTAGTACCACGACAGGGCTTAGCACAGATACGCAGTATTTT. It specifies CASSTTTGLSTDTQYF.

This clonotype has ten or more counts. The V and J genes are TRBV10-3 and TRBJ2-7, with 7 bases matching TRBD1. The V segment lost 6 bases and the J segment 2 bases; nucleotides outside the gene matches: 7. Germline CDR1 is ENHRY and CDR2 is SYGVKD. This CDR3 spans 14 amino acids. CDR3: CAISAGTDAYEQYF. DNA for the CDR3: TGTGCCATCAGCGCCGGGACAGATGCCTACGAGCAGTACTTC.